One and the same sample provided the 29 T cell receptor beta chains below, sequenced in a study of tumor and adjacent non-tumor tissue in lung cancer. A modified ARM-PCR protocol with three rounds of nested PCR amplified TCRbeta. TCRdb used MiXCR to reprocess the multiplex PCR reads, holding one entry per CDR3 protein. The sample shows fewer than 85,000 distinct CDR3 sequences, around four fifths of them seen only once. The template was RNA from unsorted bulk tissue. Sequences were obtained from lung tumor tissue. These receptors all come from a woman aged 45-60 years with non-small cell lung cancer.

This clonotype was recorded many times. One end of the junction is discordant with germline, which a read error may explain. CDR3 residues: CASSSLAGAGEADF. The DNA for the CDR3 is TGTGCCAGCAGTTCGTTAGCGGGAGCGGGTGAGGCAGATTTT. The chain combines TRBV11-2 with TRBJ2-3, with 9 bases lining up with TRBD2. This CDR3 spans 14 amino acids. The germline V gene has CDR1 SGHAT and CDR2 FQNNGV.

This chain links TRBV12-3 or TRBV12-4 with TRBJ2-5; D call uncertain. Trimming pared 7 bases from V and 8 bases from J, leaving 11 bases between. The CDR3 sequence is 11 residues long. The CDR3 DNA follows: TGTGCCAGCAATTCTTACGATACCCAGTACTTC. Protein product: CASNSYDTQYF.

As regards this clonotype: This may be a read error, as it is one base from a much larger clone. This chain connects TRBV5-1 to TRBJ2-3; tentatively, D is TRBD2 (5 bases). There are 13 residues in the CDR3. V was trimmed by 9 bases and J by 6 bases, leaving 17 bases between them. Germline assignment: CDR1 SGHRS and CDR2 YFSETQ. The CDR3 is CANNPGSSDTQYF. The CDR3 coding sequence is TGCGCCAACAATCCGGGATCATCCGATACGCAGTATTTT.

This clonotype was counted a few times. The V call is TRBV7-6, the J call TRBJ2-5; no definite D call. Per germline, CDR1 SGHVS and CDR2 FNYEAQ. Between the trimmed V and J ends, which lost 5 bases and 0 bases, there was a span of 7 bases. This CDR3 contains 13 residues. The CDR3 coding sequence is TGTGCCAGCAGCCCCCGGAACCAAGAGACCCAGTACTTC. Translation gives CASSPRNQETQYF.

This rearrangement joins TRBV20-1 to TRBJ2-1; tentatively, D is TRBD1 or TRBD2 (8 bases each). The CDR3 spans 13 residues. From germline, CDR1 is DFQATT and CDR2 SNEGSKA (reference sequence). CDR3 region: CGVRGREADEQFF. CDR3 bases: TGCGGTGTCAGGGGGCGGGAGGCGGATGAGCAGTTCTTC.

With regard to this clonotype: This may stem from a read error, because a much larger clone lies one nucleotide away. A read error is likely, as this CDR3 ends without the conserved phenylalanine or tryptophan. The CDR3 bases are TGTGCCAGCAGTGGTTTCCTGAACACTGAAGCTTTCCTT. This codes for CASSGFLNTEAFL. The chain combines TRBV6-1 with TRBJ1-1; no clear D gene. Trimming pared 4 bases from V and 0 bases from J, leaving 6 bases between. CDR1 is MNHNS, CDR2 SASEGT, per germline. The CDR3 has 13 residues.

On this clonotype itself: No conserved phenylalanine or tryptophan ends this CDR3, so it is likely a read error. This rearrangement joins TRBV12-3 or TRBV12-4 to TRBJ2-1, with 7 bases matching TRBD1. CDR3 size: 14 residues. With V trimmed by 4 bases and J by 7 bases, 7 bases remained unmatched. The DNA of the CDR3 is TGTGCCAGCAGTTGGGGGACAGAGGGAAATGAGCAGTTCCTC. Translating gives CASSWGTEGNEQFL.

This clonotype appeared a single time. The junction departs from germline at one end; a sequencing error may be responsible. This chain links TRBV29-1 with TRBJ2-1; D is unresolved. The CDR3 has 12 amino acids. Germline CDR1 is SQVTM and CDR2 is ANQGSEA. Here the CDR3 reads CSVPRTFNEQLF. The CDR3 coding sequence is TGCAGCGTTCCTAGAACTTTCAATGAGCAGCTCTTC.

This clonotype was seen once. Germline and junction disagree at one end, which may indicate a read error. This chain connects TRBV24-1 to TRBJ2-1; 9 bases are a match to TRBD2. Per the germline V gene, CDR1 is KGHDR and CDR2 is SFDVKD. The CDR3 consists of 14 residues. The CDR3: CAISDSLAGDEQFF. CDR3 DNA: TGTGCCATCAGTGACTCACTAGCGGGCGATGAGCAGTTCTTC.

On this clonotype: At one end the junction does not follow the germline gene, possibly because of a read error. The chain has TRBV7-9 and TRBJ1-1, with D hard to call. Germline CDR1 SEHNR, CDR2 FQNEAQ (reference sequence). The CDR3 is made up of 13 amino acids. For the CDR3, the DNA is TGTGACAGCAGCCCCATCTCGGGCGCTGAAGCTCTCTTT. Encoded protein: CDSSPISGAEALF.

This clonotype was seen many times. The chain is built from TRBV7-9 and TRBJ2-5; a weak D match, TRBD1 (6 bases). The length of the CDR3 is 14 residues. V gave up 3 bases and J gave up 3 bases, with 11 bases separating them. Germline CDR1 SEHNR, CDR2 FQNEAQ (reference sequence). CDR3 DNA sequence: TGTGCCAGCAGCTTTCTGGACAGAGAAGAGACCCAGTACTTC. It encodes CASSFLDREETQYF.

On this clonotype: No conserved phenylalanine or tryptophan is present at the end of the CDR3, so a read error is the likely explanation. The limits of the CDR3 on the DNA are not certain, so only TCRdb's listed CDR3 is given. The chain carries TRBV11-2 and TRBJ2-1; the D call in the table, TRBD2, was not verified against the DNA. The CDR3 length is 13 residues, termini included. CDR1 SGHAT and CDR2 FQNNGV come from the germline V gene. The CDR3 spells CAISLEWAGVDFL.

As regards this clonotype: An end of the junction differs from the germline gene, which may be a read error. The chain couples TRBV11-2 to TRBJ1-5; D unresolved. Germline V gives CDR1 SGHAT, CDR2 FQNNGV. CDR3 size: 15 residues. CDR3 sequence: CASGFDRLSSQPQHF. Here the CDR3 DNA reads TGTGCCAGCGGCTTTGATAGATTGAGCAGTCAGCCCCAGCATTTT.

As concerns this clonotype: A much larger clone differs from this one at a single base, so this may be a read error. The chain is built from TRBV7-9 and TRBJ2-7; D might be TRBD2 (8 bases). V was trimmed by 1 base and J by 4 bases, leaving 26 bases between them. Germline CDR1 reads SEHNR; CDR2 reads FQNEAQ (reference sequence). The CDR3 length is 19 residues. CDR3 sequence reads: CASSLGTSRQGDRSYEQYF. Here the CDR3 DNA reads TGTGCCAGCAGCTTAGGGACTAGCCGACAGGGCGATAGGTCGTACGAGCAGTACTTC.

This clonotype was seen ten or more times. A read error is possible here, since a much larger clone lies one base away. The chain uses TRBV29-1 and TRBJ2-7; the D gene could be TRBD1 or TRBD2 (6 bases each). The CDR3 spans 11 residues. Germline V lookup: CDR1 SQVTM, CDR2 ANQGSEA. Deletions cut 6 bases from V and 12 bases from J, with 18 bases between. Here the CDR3 DNA reads TGCAGCGTCGCCGAAAGGGGGAGGCGGTACTTC. Protein sequence: CSVAERGRRYF.

This clonotype was found once. A much more abundant neighbour one base away suggests this may be a read error. V is TRBV28 and J is TRBJ1-2; the D is unclear. The CDR3 is made up of 15 amino acids. CDR1 is MDHEN, CDR2 SYDVKM, per germline. V was pared by 11 bases and J by 7 bases, with 26 bases between. CDR3 bases: TGTGCCGCGAAGGCGGGGTCTGCTGTCTTGGCTGGCTACACCTTC. Translation: CAAKAGSAVLAGYTF.

About this clonotype: A much larger clone differs by one base, so this may be a read error. This sequence joins TRBV28 and TRBJ1-1; D unresolved. The germline CDR1 and CDR2 sequences are MDHEN and SYDVKM. CDR3 length equals 12 residues. Trimming removed 2 bases at V and 8 bases at J, with 9 bases between. For the CDR3, the DNA is TGTGCCAGCAGTTTAAGAGCTAGGGAAGCTTTCTTT. Its translation: CASSLRAREAFF.

Remarks on this clonotype: An end of the junction differs from the germline gene, which may be a read error. The chain links TRBV27 to TRBJ2-5, with D hard to call. Germline V gene lookup returns CDR1 MNHEY and CDR2 SMNVEV (reference sequence). CDR3 size: 15 residues. The CDR3 spells CANSLGFAAQETQYF. The CDR3 DNA reads as TGTGCCAACAGTTTGGGGTTTGCCGCACAGGAGACCCAGTACTTC.

Notes on this clonotype: A read error is likely, as this CDR3 ends without the conserved phenylalanine or tryptophan. V and J are TRBV10-2 and TRBJ2-2; TRBD1 or TRBD2 may be the D gene (5 bases each). V gave up 2 bases and J gave up 0 bases, with 13 bases separating them. Germline lookup yields CDR1 WSHSY and CDR2 SAAADI. This CDR3 contains 17 residues. This CDR3 is CASSEGMGPPNTGELFL. The CDR3 bases are TGCGCCAGCAGTGAGGGAATGGGACCGCCGAACACCGGGGAGCTGTTTCTT.

This clonotype turned up a few times. This chain connects TRBV4-1 to TRBJ2-7, with D perhaps given as TRBD1 or TRBD2 (5 bases each). This CDR3 comprises 15 residues. The germline V and J ends were trimmed by 2 bases and 8 bases, with 19 bases remaining between them. Per the germline V gene, CDR1 is MGHRA and CDR2 is YSYEKL. CDR3 region: CASSQLGTNSYKQYF. DNA of the CDR3: TGCGCCAGCAGCCAACTCGGGACGAACTCATACAAGCAGTACTTC.

Concerning this clonotype: Just one base apart from a much larger clone, this may be a read error. The rearrangement uses TRBV20-1 and TRBJ2-5; 8 bases align to TRBD2. CDR1 is DFQATT, CDR2 SNEGSKA, per germline (reference sequence). The CDR3 runs 14 residues. The CDR3 region is CSARVGREAETRYF. As DNA, the CDR3 is TGCAGTGCTAGAGTCGGGCGGGAGGCAGAGACCCGGTACTTC.

The CDR3 loop reads CAGRRDASSYEQYF. CDR3 in DNA: TGTGCCGGTCGACGGGACGCTAGCTCCTACGAGCAGTACTTC. This sequence joins TRBV19 and TRBJ2-7; D might be TRBD1 or TRBD2, each matching 5 bases. V dropped 11 bases and J dropped 0 bases, with 17 bases sitting between them. The CDR3 runs 14 residues. The germline V gene encodes CDR1 LNHDA and CDR2 SQIVND (reference sequence).

As concerns this clonotype: Germline is not matched at one junction end, which may reflect a read error. The CDR3 coding sequence is TGTGCCACCAGTGAAGCGACTGCATTGGGGGAGCAGTTCTTC. As protein: CATSEATALGEQFF. This chain joins TRBV6-1 and TRBJ2-1; unclear D gene. The CDR3 is made up of 14 amino acids. CDR1 MNHNS and CDR2 SASEGT come from the germline V gene.

The chain recombines TRBV2 with TRBJ1-1, with TRBD1 matching over 7 bases. The germline gives CDR1 SNHLY, CDR2 FYNNEI. CDR3 length equals 12 residues. Trimming took 7 bases from V and 4 from J; bases not matched to a gene: 3. In DNA, the CDR3 is TGTGCCAGCACCACAGGGGCCACTGAAGCTTTCTTT. Translated: CASTTGATEAFF. Using reference TRBV2 and TRBJ1-1 for the parts outside the CDR3, the full variable domain is EPEVTQTPSHQVTQMGQEVILRCVPISNHLYFYWYRQILGQKVEFLVSFYNNEISEKSEIFDDQFSVERPDGSNFTLKIRSTKLEDSAMYFCASTTGATEAFFGQGTRLTVV.

This clonotype has a handful of counts. A much larger clone differs by one base, so this may be a read error. This chain links TRBV5-6 with TRBJ2-7; the match to TRBD1 covers 7 bases. The CDR3 is 16 amino acids. With V trimmed by 4 bases and J by 4 bases, 14 bases remained unmatched. The germline CDR1 and CDR2 sequences are SGHDT and YYEEEE. CDR3 sequence reads: CASSLWDGTETYEQYF. For the CDR3, the DNA is TGTGCCAGCAGCCTCTGGGACGGGACAGAGACATACGAGCAGTACTTC.

The chain employs TRBV21-1 and TRBJ1-6. TRBV21-1 is a listed pseudogene. CDR3 length equals 13 residues. CDR3 in DNA: TGTGCCAGCAGTGTATCCTATAATTCACCCCTCCACTTT. This codes for CASSVSYNSPLHF.

About this clonotype: A read error is possible here, since a much larger clone lies one base away. The rearrangement uses TRBV30 and TRBJ2-5; D gene uncertain. The CDR3 runs 13 residues. Germline-derived CDR1 and CDR2 are GTSNPN and SVGIG (reference sequence). CDR3 sequence: CALSVQRKETQYF. Written as DNA, the CDR3 is TGTGCCTTGAGTGTACAACGGAAAGAGACCCAGTACTTC.

This clonotype was seen a few times. One junction end disagrees with the germline gene, perhaps due to a read error. The rearrangement uses TRBV14 and TRBJ2-7; D remains unclear. Looked up from germline, CDR1 is SGHDN and CDR2 is FVKESK. This CDR3 contains 12 residues. Here the CDR3 DNA reads TGTGCCAGCAGCCATGACACCTACGGGCAGTACTTC. The encoded protein is CASSHDTYGQYF.

As for this clonotype: At one end the junction does not follow the germline gene, possibly because of a read error. V usage is TRBV12-3 or TRBV12-4 and J usage is TRBJ2-4, with TRBD1 as a possible D gene (6 bases). CDR3 length: 16 residues. Here the CDR3 DNA reads TGTGCCAGCACTTTAATGGGGGCTTGGTCCAAAAACATTCAGTACTTC. It encodes CASTLMGAWSKNIQYF.